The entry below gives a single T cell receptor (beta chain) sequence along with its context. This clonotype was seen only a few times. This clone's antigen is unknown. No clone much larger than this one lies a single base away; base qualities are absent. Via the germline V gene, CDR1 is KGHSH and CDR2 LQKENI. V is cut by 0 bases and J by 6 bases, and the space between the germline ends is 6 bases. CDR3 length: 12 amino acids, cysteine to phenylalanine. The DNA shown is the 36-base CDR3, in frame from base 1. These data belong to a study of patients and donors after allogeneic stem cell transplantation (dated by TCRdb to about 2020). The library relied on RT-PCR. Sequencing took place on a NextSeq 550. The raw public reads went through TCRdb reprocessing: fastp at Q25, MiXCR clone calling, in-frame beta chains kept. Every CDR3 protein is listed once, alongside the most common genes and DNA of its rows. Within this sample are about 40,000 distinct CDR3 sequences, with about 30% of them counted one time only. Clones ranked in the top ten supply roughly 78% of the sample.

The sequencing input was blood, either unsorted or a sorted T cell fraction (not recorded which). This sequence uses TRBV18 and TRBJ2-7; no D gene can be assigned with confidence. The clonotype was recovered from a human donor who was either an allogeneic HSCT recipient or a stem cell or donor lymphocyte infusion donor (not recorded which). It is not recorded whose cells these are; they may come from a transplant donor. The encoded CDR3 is CASSPPWGEQYF. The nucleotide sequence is TGTGCCAGCTCACCACCATGGGGCGAGCAGTACTTC.